Included here is one TCR beta chain sequence, with context. Germline V CDR1 and CDR2: MDHEN, SYDVKM. With 4 bases removed from V and 2 bases from J, the gap between germline ends came to 15 bases. The CDR3 extends over 16 amino acids. The source of the sample is a study of cytomegalovirus exposure and HLA in healthy donors. The PCR ran on 60 Vbeta and 13 Jbeta primers. Repertoires were generated with immunoSEQ multiplex PCR, while TCRdb's copy carries only in-frame clones and drops some. The sample holds 200,000 to 300,000 clones; around four fifths are singletons and the top ten take 2% to 2.5%. Sequenced material: PBMCs. V gene TRBV28 combines with J gene TRBJ2-1; the D gene is possibly TRBD2 (6 bases). The sequence was collected from a woman in her forties in good health and CMV-seropositive. In DNA form, the CDR3 reads TGTGCCAGCAGTTCCGGCGACGGGGGAGCCTACAATGAGCAGTTCTTC. Translated, it gives CASSSGDGGAYNEQFF.